Each of the 13 T cell receptor beta chains below was sequenced from the same sample in a study of CD8+ T cells in alopecia areata. cDNA serving as the sequencing template came from extracted, reverse transcribed RNA. Produced via immunoSEQ multiplex PCR; TCRdb's table is partial and in-frame only. The table has fewer than 250,000 clones, about 60% seen once; the top ten hold approximately 0.7%. Treatment indicated: oral pan-JAK inhibitor, 5-10 mg twice daily. The specimen was CD4+ T cells sorted from blood, collected at week 4, from a patient treated with tofacitinib. These receptor sequences come from a human donor with alopecia areata.

This chain joins TRBV6-1 and TRBJ2-1, with D maybe TRBD1 (6 bases). The CDR3 contains 16 residues. V lost 0 bases, J lost 8 bases, and 17 bases lay in between. The germline gives CDR1 MNHNS, CDR2 SASEGT. Here the CDR3 reads CASSEAQPGVGHEQFF. CDR3 nucleotides: TGTGCCAGCAGTGAAGCTCAGCCAGGGGTTGGCCATGAGCAGTTCTTC.

This clone was counted only a few times. The rearrangement links TRBV4-1 to TRBJ2-3, with 7 bases aligning to TRBD2. This CDR3 has 16 amino acids. V shed 4 bases and J 1 base; nucleotides not matched to a gene: 8. CDR1 and CDR2 from the germline V gene are MGHRA and YSYEKL. In DNA, the CDR3 is TGCGCCAGCAGCCGACAAAGCGGGGCGGGCACAGATACGCAGTATTTT. Encoded protein: CASSRQSGAGTDTQYF.

The chain uses TRBV7-2 and TRBJ2-2; 13 positions match TRBD2. Germline loops: CDR1 SGHTA, CDR2 FQGNSA. V was clipped by 5 bases and J by 4 bases; unmatched bases: 7. The CDR3 is 17 amino acids. The CDR3 loop is CASSPGTSGMGTGELFF. In DNA, the CDR3 is TGTGCCAGCAGCCCCGGGACTAGCGGGATGGGCACCGGGGAGCTGTTTTTT.

The chain has TRBV5-1 and TRBJ2-7; D assignment may be TRBD1 or TRBD2 (5 bases each). There are 15 residues in the CDR3. In germline, CDR1 is SGHRS, CDR2 YFSETQ. The V gene lost 0 bases and the J gene lost 3 bases, with 13 bases spanning the gap. CDR3 amino acids: CASSLDGAVFYEQYF. In DNA, the CDR3 is TGCGCCAGCAGCTTGGACGGGGCGGTATTCTACGAGCAGTACTTC.

The chain carries TRBV5-1 and TRBJ1-2; possibly TRBD1 for D (6 bases). V gave up 2 bases and J gave up 6 bases, with 17 bases separating them. The CDR3 contains 15 residues. Germline-derived CDR1 and CDR2 are SGHRS and YFSETQ. The CDR3 bases are TGCGCCAGCAGCTTAAATCCCGGGACAAGAAATGGCTACACCTTC. It codes for CASSLNPGTRNGYTF.

The chain joins TRBV30 to TRBJ2-4; a possible D gene is TRBD1 (6 bases). V was cut by 2 bases and J by 8 bases, with 7 bases left in between. This CDR3 comprises 11 residues. Looked up from germline, CDR1 is GTSNPN and CDR2 is SVGIG (reference sequence). CDR3 coding DNA: TGTGCCTGGAGTAGGACAGACATTCAGTACTTC. It is translated as CAWSRTDIQYF. The whole variable domain, filled in from reference TRBV30 and TRBJ2-4, reads SQTIHQWPATLVQPVGSPLSLECTVEGTSNPNLYWYRQAAGRGLQLLFYSVGIGQISSEVPQNLSASRPQDRQFILSSKKLLLSDSGFYLCAWSRTDIQYFGAGTRLSVL.

The chain uses TRBV29-1 and TRBJ1-1; no firm D call. Germline CDR1 is SQVTM and CDR2 is ANQGSEA. This CDR3 region has 13 residues. Trimming removed 6 bases from V and 6 bases from J, with 17 bases in between. CDR3 sequence reads: CSVTRARTAEAFF. CDR3 bases: TGCAGCGTGACCCGGGCGAGGACGGCTGAAGCTTTCTTT.

The rearrangement uses TRBV6-6 and TRBJ1-1, with 9 bases fitting TRBD1. This CDR3 is built from 14 residues. J was trimmed by 11 bases and V by 0 bases; bases with no gene match: 7. Germline lookup yields CDR1 MNHNY and CDR2 SVGAGI (reference sequence). CDR3 protein: CASSYSDRGGGAFF. The CDR3 DNA sequence: TGTGCCAGCAGTTACTCGGACAGGGGAGGAGGCGCTTTCTTT.

The CDR3 sequence: CASRFGGIAKNIQYF. CDR3 sequence (DNA): TGTGCCAGTAGGTTTGGAGGGATAGCCAAAAACATTCAGTACTTC. This chain connects TRBV19 to TRBJ2-4; D perhaps matches TRBD2 (6 bases). This CDR3 is built from 15 residues. CDR1 is LNHDA and CDR2 is SQIVND in the germline V gene (reference sequence). Between the trimmed V and J ends, which lost 6 bases and 0 bases, there was a span of 12 bases.

The V gene is TRBV5-1, the J gene TRBJ1-1; D not certain. V lost 1 base and J 1 base, leaving 5 bases between the germline ends. This CDR3 region has 13 residues. Germline V lookup: CDR1 SGHRS, CDR2 YFSETQ. CDR3 amino acids: CASSLRGNTEAFF. CDR3 coding DNA: TGCGCCAGCAGCTTGCGGGGGAACACTGAAGCTTTCTTT. Complete variable domain (other parts from reference TRBV5-1 and TRBJ1-1): KAGVTQTPRYLIKTRGQQVTLSCSPISGHRSVSWYQQTPGQGLQFLFEYFSETQRNKGNFPGRFSGRQFSNSRSEMNVSTLELGDSALYLCASSLRGNTEAFFGQGTRLTVV.

V usage is TRBV4-3 and J usage is TRBJ2-1; TRBD2 might be the D (5 bases). The length of the CDR3 is 16 residues. The germline gives CDR1 LGHNA, CDR2 YSLEER. Trimming shortened V by 0 bases and J by 0 bases, and 9 bases separated the two germline ends. This chain's CDR3 is CASSQDVATSYNEQFF. In DNA, the CDR3 is TGCGCCAGCAGCCAAGATGTAGCGACCTCCTACAATGAGCAGTTCTTC.

This clone was counted a few times. The V gene is TRBV28, the J gene TRBJ1-1, with no clear D. CDR1 is MDHEN and CDR2 is SYDVKM in the germline V gene. Trimming shortened V by 2 bases and J by 4 bases, and 8 bases separated the two germline ends. The CDR3 contains 13 residues. The CDR3 here is CASSLGQRTEAFF. Written as DNA, the CDR3 is TGTGCCAGCAGTTTAGGGCAGCGCACTGAAGCTTTCTTT.

The chain is built from TRBV28 and TRBJ2-7; 10 bases map to TRBD2. Germline V gene sequence: CDR1 MDHEN, CDR2 SYDVKM. This CDR3 is built from 14 residues. V was clipped by 2 bases and J by 7 bases; unmatched bases: 5. CDR3 region: CASSLLAGVQEQYF. In DNA form, the CDR3 reads TGTGCCAGCAGTTTACTAGCGGGAGTACAGGAGCAGTACTTC.